The next 21 T cell receptor beta chains were all read from a single sample in a study of blood T cell repertoires in COVID-19. Profiled with immunoSEQ multiplex PCR; TCRdb holds only in-frame clones, not every one. The repertoire holds about 64,000 clones, over 75% seen once, with less than 10% in the top ten. Sequencing was carried out using peripheral blood. Source of these receptors: a human donor in a cohort sampled during active COVID-19.

This rearrangement joins TRBV14 to TRBJ2-3, with 11 bases identical to TRBD1. Germline lookup yields CDR1 SGHDN and CDR2 FVKESK. The CDR3 consists of 18 residues. The J segment lost 4 bases and the V segment lost 4 bases, leaving 13 bases of the junction unmatched. DNA for the CDR3: TGTGCCAGCAGCCTCAGTTTCGGACAGGGGGCTGAGGCAGATACGCAGTATTTT. It yields the protein CASSLSFGQGAEADTQYF. The entire variable domain, with the rest obtained from reference TRBV14 and TRBJ2-3, is as follows: EAGVTQFPSHSVIEKGQTVTLRCDPISGHDNLYWYRRVMGKEIKFLLHFVKESKQDESGMPNNRFLAERTGGTYSTLKVQPAELEDSGVYFCASSLSFGQGAEADTQYFGPGTRLTVL.

The V gene is TRBV7-2, the J gene TRBJ1-3; the match to TRBD1 covers 8 bases. The CDR3 consists of 15 residues. J gave up 4 bases and V 5 bases, and 7 bases lay outside the gene matches. Germline V lookup: CDR1 SGHTA, CDR2 FQGNSA. This CDR3 reads CASSRAGGEGNTIYF. In DNA, the CDR3 is TGTGCCAGCAGCCGCGCAGGGGGCGAAGGAAACACCATATATTTT.

The V and J genes are TRBV20-1 and TRBJ2-7, with TRBD1 matching over 12 bases. Unmatched junction bases numbered 10, after V lost 3 bases and J lost 7 bases. CDR1 and CDR2 from the germline V gene are DFQATT and SNEGSKA (reference sequence). The CDR3 totals 15 residues. Written as DNA, the CDR3 is TGCAGTGCTAGTCTACCGGGACAGGGGGCGCGGGAGCAGTACTTC. Its translation is CSASLPGQGAREQYF.

The rearrangement joins TRBV4-1 to TRBJ2-3; D might be TRBD2 (6 bases). CDR1 and CDR2 from the germline V gene are MGHRA and YSYEKL. CDR3 length: 17 residues. V was cut by 3 bases and J by 4 bases, with 20 bases left in between. The DNA for the CDR3 is TGCGCCAGCAGCCAGGGGAGGAGGGGCGTCGTGGCAGATACGCAGTATTTT. Amino acids: CASSQGRRGVVADTQYF.

The rearrangement links TRBV28 to TRBJ2-7, with 11 bases aligning to TRBD2. Germline CDR1 and CDR2: MDHEN and SYDVKM. With 5 bases clipped from V and 0 bases from J, the junction kept 12 bases outside the gene matches. This CDR3 has 18 amino acids. The CDR3 region has the DNA TGTGCCAGCAGTGGGGTAGCGGGAGGGCCCTTTGGCTCCTACGAGCAGTACTTC. Amino acid sequence: CASSGVAGGPFGSYEQYF.

The V call is TRBV27, the J call TRBJ1-2, with no clear D. CDR3 length equals 14 residues. Looked up from germline, CDR1 is MNHEY and CDR2 is SMNVEV (reference sequence). V was cut by 4 bases and J by 6 bases, with 15 bases left in between. As DNA, the CDR3 is TGTGCCAGCAGTTCCCCCCGGACTCCTCATGGCTACACCTTC. Amino acids: CASSSPRTPHGYTF.

On this clone itself: A read error may account for a junction end that differs from germline. CDR3 DNA sequence: TGTGCCAGCAGCCCCCGGGCTAGCGGGAACCCCGGGGAGCTGTTTTTT. This translates into CASSPRASGNPGELFF. The J gene is TRBJ2-2, the V gene TRBV9; 9 nucleotides match TRBD2. The CDR3 consists of 16 residues. Germline-derived CDR1 and CDR2 are SGDLS and YYNGEE.

Only a few counts were recorded for this clone. In nucleotides, the CDR3 is TGTGCCAGCAGCCCAGGACTGAACCAGCGGGGTCACAATGAGCAGTTCTTC. This codes for CASSPGLNQRGHNEQFF. The chain couples TRBV7-9 to TRBJ2-1; TRBD2 matches 7 bases. Trimming took 5 bases from V and 5 from J; bases not matched to a gene: 15. Germline V CDR1 and CDR2: SEHNR, FQNEAQ (reference sequence). CDR3 size: 17 residues. Looking up the rest from reference TRBV7-9 and TRBJ2-1 gives the full variable domain: DTGVSQNPRHKITKRGQNVTFRCDPISEHNRLYWYRQTLGQGPEFLTYFQNEAQLEKSRLLSDRFSAERPKGSFSTLEIQRTEQGDSAMYLCASSPGLNQRGHNEQFFGPGTRLTVL.

The chain joins TRBV7-9 to TRBJ1-1; D gene unclear. Trimming removed 7 bases from V and 4 bases from J, with 22 bases in between. The CDR3 has 16 amino acids. The germline V gene encodes CDR1 SEHNR and CDR2 FQNEAQ (reference sequence). The CDR3 nucleotides are TGTGCCAGCACCCGTGGCCGCCACGACACGCTCACTGAAGCTTTCTTT. It is translated as CASTRGRHDTLTEAFF. Filled out from reference TRBV7-9 and TRBJ1-1, the complete variable domain reads DTGVSQNPRHKITKRGQNVTFRCDPISEHNRLYWYRQTLGQGPEFLTYFQNEAQLEKSRLLSDRFSAERPKGSFSTLEIQRTEQGDSAMYLCASTRGRHDTLTEAFFGQGTRLTVV.

V gene TRBV12-3 or TRBV12-4 combines with J gene TRBJ2-7; 8 nucleotides line up with TRBD1. This CDR3 is 13 amino acids long. J gave up 5 bases and V 5 bases, and 5 bases lay outside the gene matches. The DNA for the CDR3 is TGTGCCAGCAGTGGGACAGGCTCACACGAGCAGTACTTC. This encodes CASSGTGSHEQYF.

The chain uses TRBV28 and TRBJ1-4; D is unresolved. The germline V gene encodes CDR1 MDHEN and CDR2 SYDVKM. With 7 bases removed from V and 7 bases from J, the gap between germline ends came to 16 bases. The CDR3 has 14 residues. CDR3 residues: CASNSPPGGEKLFF. The CDR3 bases are TGTGCCAGCAATTCCCCCCCGGGAGGTGAAAAACTGTTTTTT.

This chain links TRBV6-6 with TRBJ1-2; 8 nucleotides agree with TRBD1. Germline V gene lookup returns CDR1 MNHNY and CDR2 SVGAGI (reference sequence). V lost 7 bases, J lost 7 bases, and 11 bases stayed unmatched. The CDR3 runs to 14 residues. CDR3 DNA sequence: TGTGCCAGCACCGACCCGACAGGGGCGGGTGGCTACACCTTC. It specifies CASTDPTGAGGYTF.

The chain recombines TRBV24-1 with TRBJ2-3; 9 bases line up with TRBD2. Losses at the gene ends were 3 bases for V and 0 bases for J; bases not matched to a gene: 6. CDR3 size: 17 residues. Germline CDR1 and CDR2: KGHDR and SFDVKD. The CDR3 region has the DNA TGTGCCACCAGTGATGCGGGGGGGGACCCAAGCACAGATACGCAGTATTTT. This gives the protein CATSDAGGDPSTDTQYF.

The chain has TRBV5-1 and TRBJ2-3, with 7 positions matching TRBD1. CDR3 length: 18 amino acids. The germline V gene encodes CDR1 SGHRS and CDR2 YFSETQ. J lost 2 bases, V lost 2 bases, and 14 bases had no gene match. Here the CDR3 reads CASSFPPEGGGSTDTQYF. The CDR3 nucleotides are TGCGCCAGCAGCTTTCCTCCCGAAGGGGGCGGGTCCACAGATACGCAGTATTTT.

This clone was seen a handful of times. This sequence joins TRBV19 and TRBJ2-7, with 9 bases lining up with TRBD2. Germline V gene lookup returns CDR1 LNHDA and CDR2 SQIVND (reference sequence). The ends lost 3 bases at V and 4 bases at J; junction bases unmatched: 4. The CDR3 extends over 14 amino acids. CDR3 coding DNA: TGTGCCAGTAGTATTGAGAGCGGGAGGTACGAGCAGTACTTC. The encoded protein is CASSIESGRYEQYF.

The rearrangement uses TRBV19 and TRBJ2-1; 11 positions match TRBD2. The germline CDR1 and CDR2 sequences are LNHDA and SQIVND (reference sequence). The CDR3 length is 16 residues. Trimming cost V 3 bases and J 4 bases; bases outside gene matches: 5. CDR3 nucleotide sequence: TGTGCCAGTAGTATTGTCACTAGCGGGAGTTACAATGAGCAGTTCTTC. Its translation is CASSIVTSGSYNEQFF. Full variable domain (missing parts from reference TRBV19 and TRBJ2-1): DGGITQSPKYLFRKEGQNVTLSCEQNLNHDAMYWYRQDPGQGLRLIYYSQIVNDFQKGDIAEGYSVSREKKESFPLTVTSAQKNPTAFYLCASSIVTSGSYNEQFFGPGTRLTVL.

The chain couples TRBV11-2 to TRBJ2-1; D is uncertain. Germline V CDR1 and CDR2: SGHAT, FQNNGV. CDR3 length: 15 amino acids. V gave up 2 bases and J gave up 5 bases, with 13 bases separating them. The CDR3 reads CASSLKRLSNNEQFF. In DNA, the CDR3 is TGTGCCAGCAGCTTAAAACGACTTAGTAACAATGAGCAGTTCTTC.

This clone was recorded only once. The V gene is TRBV28, the J gene TRBJ2-1; D possibly corresponds to TRBD2 (5 bases). The V end was cut by 3 bases, the J end by 6 bases, with 15 bases between. The V gene's germline CDR1 is MDHEN and CDR2 SYDVKM. The CDR3 length is 15 residues. Here the CDR3 DNA reads TGTGCCAGCAGTTTTAGCGAGGTCCTGGGCAATGAGCAGTTCTTC. Its protein product is CASSFSEVLGNEQFF. Looking up the rest from reference TRBV28 and TRBJ2-1 gives the full variable domain: DVKVTQSSRYLVKRTGEKVFLECVQDMDHENMFWYRQDPGLGLRLIYFSYDVKMKEKGDIPEGYSVSREKKERFSLILESASTNQTSMYLCASSFSEVLGNEQFFGPGTRLTVL.

The sample holds one count of this clone. The rearrangement uses TRBV11-3 and TRBJ2-2; D is unresolved. The CDR3 is 13 residues long. Trimming cost V 1 base and J 8 bases, with 8 bases left between them. The germline gives CDR1 SGHNT, CDR2 YENEEA. The CDR3 coding sequence is TGTGCCAGCAGCTTAGGGTATAGTGGGGAGCTGTTTTTT. Translated: CASSLGYSGELFF.

The genes are TRBV20-1 and TRBJ2-1; 10 bases match TRBD2. The trim removed 3 bases at V and 6 bases at J, leaving 8 bases unmatched. The CDR3 length is 15 residues. CDR1 and CDR2 (germline): DFQATT, SNEGSKA (reference sequence). The CDR3 loop is CSASLASGRGNEQFF. The CDR3 nucleotides are TGCAGTGCTAGTCTGGCTAGCGGGAGAGGCAATGAGCAGTTCTTC.

The J gene is TRBJ2-3, the V gene TRBV29-1; D is unclear. CDR3 size: 11 residues. V lost 4 bases and J 4 bases, leaving 6 bases between the germline ends. Germline V gives CDR1 SQVTM, CDR2 ANQGSEA. The CDR3 DNA is TGCAGCGTTGCCAGTCCAGATACGCAGTATTTT. It encodes CSVASPDTQYF.